This TCR beta chain came from a study of long-term antiretroviral therapy in people with HIV (dated by TCRdb to 2022 to 2024). For the wider study: The earliest samples were collected roughly a decade before the 2015 WHO recommendation for immediate ART, at a time when ART was usually postponed until CD4 counts fell. Of the roughly 30 participants with HIV, approximately 11 were female. This retrospective serial study examined whether starting ART and sustained HIV suppression were associated with changes in the composition and diversity of the TRB repertoire in peripheral blood. Test extractions of a monoclonal T-cell line alongside fewer than 40 polyclonal samples showed no cross-contamination during QIAcube processing. A total of under 250 cryopreserved PBMC samples were contributed to the cohort by 30 adults with confirmed HIV infection, with samples collected serially over a mean of approximately six years (range 1-12).

Sequencing of the TRB variable region was done with the immunoSEQ hsTCRB v3.0 assay at survey level resolution. TRB sequencing targeted a depth of about 40,000-50,000 T-cell genomes per sample. Pooled TRB libraries were sequenced on an Illumina MiSeq with a v3 150-cycle kit. Under the source paper's analysis protocol: Analysis of repertoires was carried out in R inside a reproducible Nextflow workflow spanning QC, data transformation and analysis. LymphoSeq2, an R package for exploring AIRR-Seq data, was used to implement the custom analyses. A handful of samples yielding fewer than 5000 total TRB sequences were excluded, leaving 188 analyzed HIV repertoires. Among the 180 to 200 retained HIV repertoires, about 57 were collected before ART initiation and 129 were collected after ART initiation. Each repertoire was downsampled to 5000 TRB nucleotide sequences, and summary statistics were averaged across 100 downsampling iterations. The analysis kept only TRB sequences whose CDR3 regions were at least seven amino acids long. Diversity was assessed using a clonality score derived from Shannon entropy and using the Gini coefficient. In the repertoire networks, any two of the top 5000 CDR3 amino acid sequences were linked whenever the two sequences differed by an edit distance of one. For TRB CDR3 amino acid sequences, GLIPH2 was used to predict antigen specificity groups and MHC restriction. To flag known CMV, EBV, HIV or tissue antigen associations, CDR3 amino acid sequences were matched against VDJdb and McPAS-TCR. Pre-ART, post-ART and control groups were compared with Wilcoxon signed-rank tests and Holm-Bonferroni correction. Here the immuneACCESS table is served through TCRdb, limited to in-frame sequences with V and J called. Missing clones are a known gap in these copies; in checked studies unresolved V genes cover under half, and the rest lacks a known reason. The V and J calls and clone size were taken over from that table, and D and trimming were inferred from the DNA. Present in this sample are about 25,000 clones, 81% of which were seen just once. Of the sample, approximately 15% is held by the ten largest clones.

General study outcomes and caveats: The repertoire was dominated across all time points by expanded TRB clones identified before ART initiation, although this dominance was seen to fluctuate and to decrease in many PLHIV after ART. CDR3 length ranges in HIV repertoires were narrower than in controls, and network structure suggested an antigen-experienced repertoire with only a slight naive shift after ART. Starting ART was linked to a significant rise in TRB diversity, yet even with long-term ART the diversity remained significantly lower than in transplant donor controls. Since PBMC availability was limited, sequencing covered only the TCR beta chain, with no alpha chain pairing. The samples were dated from about 2004 to 2017, and the ART regimens that were used may be less effective than current ART regimens. Because pre-ART samples had limited cell numbers, profiling was done on unsorted PBMC rather than on sorted CD4+ and CD8+ T cells. Inferences about post-ART repertoire changes were limited because no data were available on ART adherence, viral resistance or therapy changes.

Trimming accounts for 1 base at V and 3 bases at J, while the number of junction bases matched to no gene is 3. The CDR3 covers 16 residues, taking in both the cysteine and the phenylalanine. This entry keeps only the CDR3 DNA: 48 bases, framed from base 1. CDR1 and CDR2 (SGHAT, FQNNGV) derive from the germline V gene. Participants were included only if at least one PBMC sample before ART initiation and at least two post-ART samples were available. All participants with HIV were treated in the United States of America. Before DNA extraction, cryopreserved samples of about 0.95-10 million PBMC were thawed and washed. At the time of the earliest PBMC sample for each participant with HIV, ages ranged from about 20 to 55 years. PBMC samples were contributed by each participant from 1-4 timepoints before ART initiation and 2-8 timepoints after ART initiation, with a median of 7 samples. For every participant, serial HIV viral load, CD4+ T-cell count, ART history and demographic data were obtained. A Qiagen kit on a QIAcube was used to extract genomic DNA from unsorted PBMC, with samples processed in batches of 12.

To note about this clone: The antigen this receptor binds is unknown. No base-level quality is on record; no much larger clone is a single base apart.

The sequence was collected from a woman younger than 35 with HIV. The material sequenced was unsorted PBMCs, taken at the start of antiretroviral therapy, before treatment. The chain joins TRBV11-2 to TRBJ2-5; TRBD2 agrees with 12 junctional bases. The nucleotides are TGTGCCAGCAGCTTAGTTTGGACTAGCGGGGAAGAGACCCAGTACTTC. Translated, it gives CASSLVWTSGEETQYF.